This is a list of T cell receptor beta chains from one sample in a study of cytomegalovirus exposure and HLA in healthy donors. The data were produced by immunoSEQ multiplex PCR, yet TCRdb's version contains in-frame clones alone and is incomplete. The top ten hold 3.1% of the sample, which has approximately 150,000 clones, approximately 80% seen once. The sample comprised PBMCs. The receptors were sampled from a male donor in good health and CMV-seronegative. Each CDR3 is given without its conserved first and last residue.

TRBJ2-5 | TRBV27 | ASSTSTELQETQY
TRBJ2-7 | TRBV5-1 | ASTNPGQGYEQY
TRBJ2-3 | TRBV7-9 | ASSLALAGEKY
TRBJ2-2 | TRBV7-9 | ASSRPPLTGLQGTGELF
TRBJ1-1 | TRBV5-6 | ASSQGVFITEAF
TRBJ1-5 | TRBV28 | ASSSDSNQPQH
TRBJ1-5 | TRBV5-6 | ASSLGGGADQPQH
TRBJ2-1 | TRBV6-6 | ASSTQGGEQF
TRBJ2-7 | TRBV29-1 | SVKGSGAQQPYEQY
TRBJ1-5 | TRBV28 | ASSFDRFYQPQH
TRBJ2-7 | TRBV29-1 | SVEEGQGDSYEQY
TRBJ2-3 | TRBV7-9 | ASSLEGLLDTQY
TRBJ1-1 | TRBV6-1 | ASSEVGGYTEAF
TRBJ2-7 | TRBV4-1 | ASSQSGQYEQY
TRBJ2-7 | TRBV6-1 | ASQSSGGQLYEQY
TRBJ2-1 | TRBV18 | ASSGEAGRYNEQF
TRBJ2-2 | TRBV5-1 | ASSFGLAGDNTGELF
TRBJ2-7 | TRBV5-1 | ASSLERLYEQY
TRBJ1-2 | TRBV6-5 | ASSPSGGPLYGYT
TRBJ2-7 | TRBV6-6 | ASSYGGTGRYEQY
TRBJ1-4 | TRBV19 | ASSVDRELPLLEKLF
TRBJ2-7 | TRBV10-3 | AISDPVIGTGGYEQY
TRBJ2-7 | TRBV7-9 | ASSLGYYGFYEQY
TRBJ2-2 | TRBV2 | ASSEFWGRNTGELF
TRBJ2-3 | TRBV18 | ASSRPVDTQY
TRBJ1-2 | TRBV7-9 | ASSAATGFAYGYT
TRBJ2-5 | TRBV30 | AWSLSDSLDD
TRBJ2-5 | TRBV6-6 | ASSYSGTTQETQY
TRBJ2-7 | TRBV18 | ASSDTEYEQY
TRBJ2-5 | TRBV5-1 | ASSTGQETQY
TRBJ2-2 | TRBV7-2 | ASSSTRTGELF
TRBJ2-2 | TRBV5-1 | ASSASGITGELF
TRBJ2-1 | TRBV14 | ASSPLAGERANEQF
TRBJ1-4 | TRBV11-2 | ASSPRQGATNEKLF
TRBJ2-7 | TRBV7-3 | ASSLGTNYEQY
TRBJ2-3 | TRBV5-4 | ASSLGRGGPTDTQY
TRBJ2-7 | TRBV2 | ASSEGTEPQY
TRBJ2-5 | TRBV2 | ASRAGPSAETQY
TRBJ2-1 | TRBV5-1 | ASSLDPLRTSYNEQF
TRBJ2-2 | TRBV7-3 | ASSTRTGGVVGELF
TRBJ2-5 | TRBV5-1 | ASSFWDRAQETQY
TRBJ1-5 | TRBV19 | ASSIDSYSNQPQH
TRBJ1-1 | TRBV7-9 | ASSRELGTEAF
TRBJ1-2 | TRBV5-1 | ASSFTGKGYT
TRBJ2-6 | TRBV28 | ATKPGQGVTGANVLT
TRBJ1-5 | TRBV29-1 | SVFVGGNQPQH
TRBJ2-7 | TRBV10-3 | AISGREGRGEQY
TRBJ2-3 | TRBV4-3 | ASSQDWASGSTDTQY
TRBJ1-2 | TRBV28 | ASSYRDGYT
TRBJ2-3 | TRBV27 | ASSQDRGHTQY
TRBJ2-7 | TRBV28 | ATATVERYEQY
TRBJ2-7 | TRBV27 | ASSPGPGQGYYEQY
TRBJ2-1 | TRBV5-1 | ASSLAGPYNEQF
TRBJ1-1 | TRBV18 | ASSRRWNTEAF
TRBJ1-6 | TRBV10-3 | AISAGGGSYNSPLH
TRBJ2-7 | TRBV5-4 | ASSLQEISYEQY
TRBJ2-1 | TRBV4-2 | ASSQLTGGLYNEQF